The 28 T cell receptor beta chains in this list originate from one sample, sequenced in a study of blood T cell repertoires in COVID-19. The method was immunoSEQ multiplex PCR; TCRdb's version includes in-frame clones alone and lacks a portion of them. The sample lists 200,000 to 250,000 clones; 65% to 90% were seen once. The sample taken for sequencing was peripheral blood. The source of these receptors is a woman in her forties who had recovered from COVID-19.

This clone was picked up one time. The V and J genes are TRBV6-1 and TRBJ2-7; the match to TRBD1 covers 8 bases. J was trimmed by 2 bases and V by 1 base; bases with no gene match: 4. The CDR3 totals 15 residues. The germline gives CDR1 MNHNS, CDR2 SASEGT. The CDR3 DNA reads as TGTGCCAGCAGTGAAGTGACAGGGGCCGCCTACGAGCAGTACTTC. This gives the protein CASSEVTGAAYEQYF.

The V call is TRBV3-1 (or the pseudogene TRBV3-2), the J call TRBJ2-6; 7 nucleotides align to TRBD1. Looked up from germline, CDR1 is LGHDT and CDR2 is YNNKEL (reference sequence). The CDR3 sequence is 17 residues long. With 2 bases clipped from V and 4 bases from J, the junction kept 8 bases outside the gene matches. The DNA for the CDR3 is TGTGCCAGCAGCCAAAGGATGACAGGGCCCGGGGCCAACGTCCTGACTTTC. Translated: CASSQRMTGPGANVLTF.

The chain links TRBV5-8 to TRBJ1-1, with 8 nucleotides matching TRBD1. Germline loops: CDR1 SGHTS, CDR2 YDEGEE. The CDR3 totals 16 residues. Germline trimming cut 0 bases from V and 4 bases from J; bases unmatched to any gene: 8. CDR3 DNA sequence: TGTGCCAGCAGCTTGGGACAGGGGAAAGGGATCACTGAAGCTTTCTTT. Translating gives CASSLGQGKGITEAFF.

The CDR3 DNA follows: TGTGCCAGCAGCCCCCGCGGGACAGGGTTCACGCAGTATTTT. It specifies CASSPRGTGFTQYF. The chain links TRBV7-3 to TRBJ2-3; 9 nucleotides line up with TRBD1. This CDR3 comprises 14 residues. Looked up from germline, CDR1 is SGHTA and CDR2 is FQGTGA. The J segment lost 9 bases and the V segment lost 5 bases, leaving 9 bases of the junction unmatched.

The gene calls are TRBV5-1 and TRBJ2-3; no clear D. The germline V and J ends were trimmed by 4 bases and 6 bases, with 12 bases remaining between them. This CDR3 has 13 residues. Germline lookup yields CDR1 SGHRS and CDR2 YFSETQ. The DNA of the CDR3 is TGCGCCAGCAGCCTGAGCGTTGAGGATACGCAGTATTTT. Encoded protein: CASSLSVEDTQYF.

The CDR3 loop reads CASSHLTGELFF. CDR3 nucleotides: TGTGCCAGCAGCCACTTAACCGGGGAGCTGTTTTTT. The chain couples TRBV3-1 (or the pseudogene TRBV3-2) to TRBJ2-2; D is uncertain. Trimming cost V 3 bases and J 5 bases, with 4 bases left between them. Germline loops: CDR1 LGHDT, CDR2 YNNKEL (reference sequence). CDR3 size: 12 residues.

The rearrangement uses TRBV19 and TRBJ1-2; TRBD1 agrees at 7 bases. The CDR3 consists of 16 residues. The V segment lost 6 bases and the J segment 5 bases; nucleotides outside the gene matches: 15. Germline V lookup: CDR1 LNHDA, CDR2 SQIVND (reference sequence). CDR3 region: CASRPIGQGVWYGYTF. The CDR3 DNA is TGTGCCAGTAGACCGATTGGGCAGGGGGTTTGGTATGGCTACACCTTC.

A single count supports this clone. This sequence joins TRBV19 and TRBJ1-3; possibly TRBD1 for D (5 bases). Germline values: CDR1 LNHDA, CDR2 SQIVND (reference sequence). The V gene lost 3 bases and the J gene lost 7 bases, with 13 bases spanning the gap. The CDR3 is 14 residues long. CDR3 in amino acids: CASSIGGTPNTIYF. In nucleotides, the CDR3 is TGTGCCAGTAGTATCGGGGGTACTCCGAACACCATATATTTT.

This chain connects TRBV14 to TRBJ2-7; TRBD2 might be the D (6 bases). V lost 4 bases, J lost 3 bases, and 16 bases lay in between. Germline CDR1 is SGHDN and CDR2 is FVKESK. The CDR3 loop spans 15 amino acids. The CDR3 DNA is TGTGCCAGCAGCCGACCGGGACTGAGGATCTACGAGCAGTACTTC. This codes for CASSRPGLRIYEQYF.

Concerning this clone: This CDR3 is also generated by other DNA sequences in the sample. The chain couples TRBV6-5 to TRBJ1-2; 8 bases align to TRBD1. Trimming cost V 6 bases and J 4 bases; bases outside gene matches: 4. CDR3 size: 13 residues. Per the germline V gene, CDR1 is MNHEY and CDR2 is SVGAGI. The DNA for the CDR3 is TGTGCCAGCAGAAGGACAGGGAGCTATGGCTACACCTTC. Protein sequence: CASRRTGSYGYTF.

CDR3 loop: CASSQGRGSTGELFF. CDR3 DNA sequence: TGCGCCAGCAGCCAGGGGCGGGGGAGCACCGGGGAGCTGTTTTTT. The chain uses TRBV4-3 and TRBJ2-2, with 7 bases matching TRBD2. Trimming at V came to 3 bases and at J to 4 bases, leaving 5 bases not matched to a gene. This CDR3 comprises 15 residues. Germline V gene lookup returns CDR1 LGHNA and CDR2 YSLEER.

V gene TRBV5-4 combines with J gene TRBJ2-5; 10 nucleotides agree with TRBD2. The CDR3 consists of 18 residues. V lost 0 bases and J lost 2; bases outside the gene matches: 10. CDR1 and CDR2 from the germline V gene are SGHNT and YYREEE (reference sequence). For the CDR3, the DNA is TGTGCCAGCAGCTTGGGGGGTCGGTGGACTAGCGGACAAGAGACCCAGTACTTC. It encodes CASSLGGRWTSGQETQYF.

The CDR3 region has the DNA TGTGCCAGCAGTGACGGAGGTAGGACCCAGCATTTT. Residues: CASSDGGRTQHF. This sequence joins TRBV2 and TRBJ1-5; no firm D call. The germline V and J ends were trimmed by 3 bases and 11 bases, with 11 bases remaining between them. CDR3 length: 12 amino acids. Germline-derived CDR1 and CDR2 are SNHLY and FYNNEI. The full variable domain, rest sourced from reference TRBV2 and TRBJ1-5, is EPEVTQTPSHQVTQMGQEVILRCVPISNHLYFYWYRQILGQKVEFLVSFYNNEISEKSEIFDDQFSVERPDGSNFTLKIRSTKLEDSAMYFCASSDGGRTQHFGDGTRLSIL.

The CDR3 spells CAWKLSVTIGPSPLHF. CDR3 nucleotides: TGTGCCTGGAAGTTGAGCGTGACTATCGGGCCTTCACCCCTCCACTTT. The chain uses TRBV30 and TRBJ1-6; D is unresolved. The CDR3 runs to 16 residues. Germline V gene sequence: CDR1 GTSNPN, CDR2 SVGIG (reference sequence). The germline V and J ends were trimmed by 4 bases and 9 bases, with 22 bases remaining between them.

The rearrangement joins TRBV5-6 to TRBJ1-2; TRBD1 is a possible D gene (5 bases). The CDR3 length is 12 residues. Germline V lookup: CDR1 SGHDT, CDR2 YYEEEE. Trimming left V 4 bases short and J 5 bases short, with 9 bases between. CDR3 loop: CASSERQYGYTF. For the CDR3, the DNA is TGTGCCAGCAGCGAACGACAGTATGGCTACACCTTC.

This chain joins TRBV6-5 and TRBJ1-1; D is possibly TRBD1 (5 bases). The CDR3 spans 14 residues. V shed 4 bases and J shed 0 bases, with 9 bases lying between them. The germline gives CDR1 MNHEY, CDR2 SVGAGI. The CDR3 DNA reads as TGTGCCAGCAGTTCGACAGTTCTGAACACTGAAGCTTTCTTT. Its protein is CASSSTVLNTEAFF.

V and J are TRBV7-9 and TRBJ1-4, with TRBD1 as a possible D gene (6 bases). The CDR3 sequence is 17 residues long. V lost 0 bases and J lost 2, with 13 bases in between. CDR1 and CDR2 (germline): SEHNR, FQNEAQ (reference sequence). The CDR3: CASSLARLRGTNEKLFF. The CDR3, as DNA: TGTGCCAGCAGCTTAGCCCGCCTCAGGGGTACTAATGAAAAACTGTTTTTT.

The V call is TRBV5-1, the J call TRBJ1-2, with D perhaps TRBD1 (6 bases). The CDR3 consists of 19 residues. V dropped 4 bases and J dropped 4 bases, with 29 bases sitting between them. The V gene's germline CDR1 is SGHRS and CDR2 YFSETQ. The CDR3 here is CASSAGPITKTGFSYGYTF. In DNA, the CDR3 is TGCGCCAGCAGCGCAGGACCAATAACTAAGACAGGTTTTTCCTATGGCTACACCTTC.

V usage is TRBV7-9 and J usage is TRBJ2-2, with TRBD1 matching over 9 bases. After removal of 5 bases from V and 5 bases from J, the junction contained 9 bases not matched to a gene. Germline CDR1 SEHNR, CDR2 FQNEAQ (reference sequence). The CDR3 extends over 16 amino acids. CDR3 residues: CASSEPGTGFTGELFF. DNA of the CDR3: TGTGCCAGCAGCGAACCCGGGACAGGGTTTACCGGGGAGCTGTTTTTT.

The chain carries TRBV5-4 and TRBJ1-6; D might be TRBD1 (5 bases). CDR1 is SGHNT, CDR2 YYREEE, per germline (reference sequence). The ends were cut back, 0 bases at V and 4 bases at J, with 8 bases in the middle. The CDR3 runs 15 residues. CDR3 protein: CASSLDGGYNSPLHF. The CDR3 nucleotides are TGTGCCAGCAGCTTGGACGGGGGTTATAATTCACCCCTCCACTTT.

CDR3: CASSPGTPFEQYF. In DNA, the CDR3 is TGTGCCAGCTCACCAGGGACTCCCTTCGAGCAGTACTTC. The V gene is TRBV18, the J gene TRBJ2-7, with a tentative D call TRBD2 (6 bases). The CDR3 covers 13 residues. The ends were cut back, 2 bases at V and 6 bases at J, with 11 bases in the middle. Germline lookup yields CDR1 KGHSH and CDR2 LQKENI.

This rearrangement joins TRBV29-1 to TRBJ2-3; D may be TRBD1 (5 bases). CDR1 SQVTM and CDR2 ANQGSEA come from the germline V gene. Trimming removed 6 bases from V and 1 base from J, with 20 bases in between. The length of the CDR3 is 16 residues. CDR3 in DNA: TGCAGCGTCCAAAACCCCAGGGTCTGGGGCACAGATACGCAGTATTTT. It is translated as CSVQNPRVWGTDTQYF.

The sample holds one count of this clone. The chain carries TRBV7-9 and TRBJ2-1, with 9 bases that match TRBD1. The CDR3 length is 18 residues. The V segment lost 2 bases and the J segment 10 bases; nucleotides outside the gene matches: 18. CDR1 is SEHNR and CDR2 is FQNEAQ in the germline V gene (reference sequence). For the CDR3, the DNA is TGTGCCAGCAGCTTACTAATAAACCCCGGACAGGGGTCGGGAGAGCAGTTCTTC. Translation gives CASSLLINPGQGSGEQFF.

V usage is TRBV7-3 and J usage is TRBJ2-5, with 12 bases that match TRBD2. This CDR3 is 17 amino acids long. The junction had 5 bases not matched to a gene; V was cut back by 2 bases and J by 1 base. The germline gives CDR1 SGHTA, CDR2 FQGTGA. CDR3 sequence reads: CASSLGGLAGFQETQYF. The CDR3 nucleotides are TGTGCCAGCAGCTTAGGTGGACTAGCGGGGTTCCAAGAGACCCAGTACTTC. The full variable domain, completed using reference TRBV7-3 and TRBJ2-5, is GAGVSQTPSNKVTEKGKYVELRCDPISGHTALYWYRQSLGQGPEFLIYFQGTGAADDSGLPNDRFFAVRPEGSVSTLKIQRTERGDSAVYLCASSLGGLAGFQETQYFGPGTRLLVL.

This rearrangement joins TRBV6-1 to TRBJ1-6, with 7 bases lining up with TRBD1. Germline V gene data show CDR1 as MNHNS and CDR2 as SASEGT. Unmatched junction bases numbered 3, after V lost 2 bases and J lost 5 bases. The CDR3 has 15 amino acids. The chain's CDR3 is CASSEKGTDNSPLHF. DNA for the CDR3: TGTGCCAGCAGTGAAAAGGGGACAGATAATTCACCCCTCCACTTT.

The rearrangement uses TRBV10-1 and TRBJ2-3; 8 bases align to TRBD1. CDR1 and CDR2 from the germline V gene are WNHNN and SYGVQD (reference sequence). J lost 0 bases, V lost 2 bases, and 1 base had no gene match. CDR3 size: 15 residues. The CDR3 sequence is CASSERTGSTDTQYF. For the CDR3, the DNA is TGCGCCAGCAGTGAGAGGACAGGGAGCACAGATACGCAGTATTTT.

This chain links TRBV29-1 with TRBJ2-1, with no clear D. This CDR3 has 12 residues. Trimming removed 3 bases at V and 2 bases at J, with 5 bases between. Looked up from germline, CDR1 is SQVTM and CDR2 is ANQGSEA. Here the CDR3 reads CSVEAAYNEQFF. CDR3 sequence (DNA): TGCAGCGTTGAGGCAGCCTACAATGAGCAGTTCTTC.

The V call is TRBV6-1, the J call TRBJ1-2; D uncertain. The length of the CDR3 is 16 residues. The germline V gene encodes CDR1 MNHNS and CDR2 SASEGT. V was clipped by 0 bases and J by 7 bases, with 18 bases between them. The CDR3 reads CASSEALDEGVGGYTF. In DNA, the CDR3 is TGTGCCAGCAGTGAAGCGCTTGACGAGGGAGTAGGTGGCTACACCTTC.